Each of the 25 T cell receptor beta chains below was sequenced from the same sample in a study of blood T cell repertoires in COVID-19. The method was immunoSEQ multiplex PCR; TCRdb's version includes in-frame clones alone and lacks a portion of them. The data show 200,000 to 300,000 clones, roughly 85% seen once. Input material: PBMCs or T cells enriched from blood (not recorded which). The receptors come from a woman in her forties or fifties with acute COVID-19.

The genes are TRBV19 and TRBJ1-2; unclear D gene. Looked up from germline, CDR1 is LNHDA and CDR2 is SQIVND (reference sequence). The CDR3 sequence is 15 residues long. V dropped 8 bases and J dropped 1 base, with 17 bases sitting between them. DNA of the CDR3: TGTGCCAGTGTCGAGGAGGCCCGATTTAACTATGGCTACACCTTC. Protein product: CASVEEARFNYGYTF.

CDR3 sequence (DNA): TGCGCCAGCAGCCAAGAGACAGGGGGCGCCCCCGGGCAGTTCTTC. Residues: CASSQETGGAPGQFF. J is TRBJ2-1 and V is TRBV5-1; TRBD1 matches at 10 bases. CDR1 SGHRS and CDR2 YFSETQ come from the germline V gene. The CDR3 covers 15 residues. V dropped 4 bases and J dropped 12; count of bases not matched to a gene: 13.

The chain couples TRBV30 to TRBJ1-2, with 8 bases fitting TRBD1. This CDR3 region has 15 residues. With V trimmed by 3 bases and J by 2 bases, 8 bases remained unmatched. The germline CDR1 and CDR2 sequences are GTSNPN and SVGIG (reference sequence). The CDR3 protein is CAWSEGAGGNYGYTF. The CDR3 nucleotides read TGTGCCTGGAGCGAAGGGGCAGGGGGCAACTATGGCTACACCTTC.

The chain recombines TRBV6-4 with TRBJ1-2; D remains unclear. V was shortened by 6 bases and J by 4 bases, with 18 bases between the two germline ends. The germline CDR1 and CDR2 sequences are MRHNA and SNTAGT. This CDR3 is 15 amino acids long. For the CDR3, the DNA is TGTGCCAGCAGGCCCCGAGGAACGCAAAGCTATGGCTACACCTTC. Amino acid sequence: CASRPRGTQSYGYTF.

This chain connects TRBV2 to TRBJ1-3, with D unresolved. The CDR3 extends over 13 amino acids. V was shortened by 2 bases and J by 2 bases, with 4 bases between the two germline ends. CDR1 is SNHLY, CDR2 FYNNEI, per germline. CDR3 in DNA: TGTGCCAGCAGTGAACAGGCTGGAAACACCATATATTTT. Translation: CASSEQAGNTIYF.

The chain joins TRBV5-6 to TRBJ2-1; D is uncertain. Trimming cost V 3 bases and J 6 bases, with 19 bases left between them. From germline, CDR1 is SGHDT and CDR2 YYEEEE. The length of the CDR3 is 16 residues. CDR3 in DNA: TGTGCCAGCAGCTCGCGTCCCGGTGTGGTAAGCAATGAGCAGTTCTTC. The encoded protein is CASSSRPGVVSNEQFF.

J is TRBJ1-1 and V is TRBV4-3; D not certain. The CDR3 is 13 amino acids. Deletions cut 4 bases from V and 5 bases from J, with 11 bases between. Per the germline V gene, CDR1 is LGHNA and CDR2 is YSLEER. CDR3 sequence reads: CASSLSVGTEAFF. The CDR3 DNA reads as TGCGCCAGCAGCCTGTCGGTTGGTACTGAAGCTTTCTTT.

The chain employs TRBV25-1 and TRBJ2-7; no definite D call. Germline CDR1 is MGHDK and CDR2 is SYGVNS. The CDR3 is 11 residues long. V lost 5 bases to trimming and J lost 3 bases, with 5 bases between them. Here the CDR3 DNA reads TGTGCCAGCAGTTTCAACTACGAGCAGTACTTC. This codes for CASSFNYEQYF.

The chain is built from TRBV19 and TRBJ1-1; D gene uncertain. Germline V gives CDR1 LNHDA, CDR2 SQIVND (reference sequence). The CDR3 contains 12 residues. Between the trimmed V and J ends, which lost 3 bases and 10 bases, there was a span of 12 bases. Here the CDR3 reads CASSMRTGGAFF. The DNA for the CDR3 is TGTGCCAGTAGTATGAGGACGGGAGGAGCTTTCTTT.

The V and J genes are TRBV5-6 and TRBJ1-5; D uncertain. V lost 3 bases to trimming and J lost 2 bases, with 18 bases between them. The CDR3 loop spans 17 amino acids. In germline, CDR1 is SGHDT, CDR2 YYEEEE. CDR3 region: CASSSTSPFRGNQPQHF. The CDR3 coding sequence is TGTGCCAGCAGCTCCACATCCCCCTTCCGTGGCAATCAGCCCCAGCATTTT.

Only one count was recorded for this clone. V and J are TRBV7-2 and TRBJ1-1; D is possibly TRBD1 (5 bases). Germline CDR1 SGHTA, CDR2 FQGNSA. The CDR3 is made up of 16 amino acids. The V gene lost 1 base and the J gene lost 4 bases, with 16 bases spanning the gap. CDR3 DNA sequence: TGTGCCAGCAGCTTAGGGGGGAGGGACGGTGGCACTGAAGCTTTCTTT. Translating gives CASSLGGRDGGTEAFF.

The rearrangement joins TRBV4-3 to TRBJ1-2; 7 bases line up with TRBD1. Germline loops: CDR1 LGHNA, CDR2 YSLEER. V lost 1 base and J lost 4; bases outside the gene matches: 6. The CDR3 loop spans 15 amino acids. CDR3 sequence reads: CASSQGPTGTYGYTF. The CDR3 DNA reads TGCGCCAGCAGCCAAGGCCCGACAGGGACCTATGGCTACACCTTC.

This chain joins TRBV4-1 and TRBJ2-2, with no clear D. The germline V and J ends were trimmed by 0 bases and 9 bases, with 11 bases remaining between them. Germline loops: CDR1 MGHRA, CDR2 YSYEKL. The CDR3 spans 14 residues. The CDR3, as DNA: TGCGCCAGCAGCCAAGAATTACGACACCGGGAGCTGTTTTTT. Encoded protein: CASSQELRHRELFF.

The genes are TRBV5-1 and TRBJ2-1, with 7 bases matching TRBD1. This CDR3 has 16 amino acids. Germline V gene lookup returns CDR1 SGHRS and CDR2 YFSETQ. J lost 1 base, V lost 0 bases, and 4 bases had no gene match. CDR3 in DNA: TGCGCCAGCAGCTTGGAAGGACAGGATTCCTACAATGAGCAGTTCTTC. Amino acids: CASSLEGQDSYNEQFF.

The chain links TRBV5-1 to TRBJ2-5; TRBD2 is a possible D gene (6 bases). The V gene's germline CDR1 is SGHRS and CDR2 YFSETQ. V was cut by 4 bases and J by 1 base, with 14 bases left in between. The CDR3 has 15 residues. The CDR3 nucleotides are TGCGCCAGCAGCCTAAATTCGGGACTCCAAGAGACCCAGTACTTC. It specifies CASSLNSGLQETQYF.

The genes are TRBV7-2 and TRBJ1-3; no firm D call. V was trimmed by 1 base and J by 4 bases, leaving 11 bases between them. The germline CDR1 and CDR2 sequences are SGHTA and FQGNSA. This CDR3 region has 15 residues. The CDR3 DNA follows: TGTGCCAGCAGCTTAGTGGGTCCCGGGGGAAACACCATATATTTT. This gives the protein CASSLVGPGGNTIYF.

This rearrangement joins TRBV7-2 to TRBJ1-5, with 7 bases that match TRBD1. CDR1 is SGHTA and CDR2 is FQGNSA in the germline V gene. This CDR3 is 15 amino acids long. With 1 base clipped from V and 3 bases from J, the junction kept 3 bases outside the gene matches. Here the CDR3 DNA reads TGTGCCAGCAGCTTAGAACAGGGGATCAATCAGCCCCAGCATTTT. Amino acid sequence: CASSLEQGINQPQHF.

This chain joins TRBV30 and TRBJ1-3, with a tentative D call TRBD1 (5 bases). In germline, CDR1 is GTSNPN, CDR2 SVGIG (reference sequence). The CDR3 is 15 residues long. V lost 2 bases, J lost 5 bases, and 16 bases lay in between. The CDR3 region is CAWSIRSGNRNTIYF. The CDR3, as DNA: TGTGCCTGGAGTATTAGATCAGGGAACCGAAACACCATATATTTT.

The V call is TRBV5-1, the J call TRBJ1-1; TRBD1 might be the D (6 bases). V lost 5 bases and J 8 bases, leaving 19 bases between the germline ends. The CDR3 is made up of 14 amino acids. Germline lookup yields CDR1 SGHRS and CDR2 YFSETQ. The CDR3, as DNA: TGCGCCAGCAGAATAAGACAGGACTTCGGGGAAGCTTTCTTT. This encodes CASRIRQDFGEAFF.

The chain combines TRBV27 with TRBJ1-4; D is possibly TRBD1 (6 bases). This CDR3 spans 17 amino acids. The germline V gene encodes CDR1 MNHEY and CDR2 SMNVEV (reference sequence). The germline V and J ends were trimmed by 6 bases and 5 bases, with 22 bases remaining between them. CDR3 loop: CASSPSRAGVGNEKLFF. CDR3 nucleotide sequence: TGTGCCAGCAGCCCAAGTAGGGCAGGGGTGGGAAATGAAAAACTGTTTTTT.

The V and J genes are TRBV18 and TRBJ1-4; D is ambiguous. The V and J ends lost 2 bases and 1 base respectively, with 14 bases between them. Germline lookup yields CDR1 KGHSH and CDR2 LQKENI. This CDR3 region has 17 residues. CDR3: CASSPTAGSVTNEKLFF. The CDR3 region has the DNA TGTGCCAGCTCACCAACCGCAGGTTCGGTAACTAATGAAAAACTGTTTTTT.

The chain links TRBV23-1 to TRBJ1-1; D is uncertain. TRBV23-1 falls under the ORF class, with uncertain function. V dropped 2 bases and J dropped 0 bases, with 10 bases sitting between them. The CDR3 has 15 amino acids. The CDR3 here is CASSQREYLNTEAFF. The CDR3 coding sequence is TGCGCCAGCAGTCAAAGAGAATATCTGAACACTGAAGCTTTCTTT.

V and J are TRBV7-2 and TRBJ2-6, with a possible D match to TRBD1 (6 bases). The V gene lost 5 bases and the J gene lost 0 bases, with 14 bases spanning the gap. Germline CDR1 is SGHTA and CDR2 is FQGNSA. CDR3 length equals 17 residues. CDR3 region: CASSPGLRGSGANVLTF. The CDR3 region has the DNA TGTGCCAGCAGCCCCGGTCTCAGGGGCTCTGGGGCCAACGTCCTGACTTTC. The whole variable domain, remainder taken from reference TRBV7-2 and TRBJ2-6, is GAGVSQSPSNKVTEKGKDVELRCDPISGHTALYWYRQSLGQGLEFLIYFQGNSAPDKSGLPSDRFSAERTGGSVSTLTIQRTQQEDSAVYLCASSPGLRGSGANVLTFGAGSRLTVL.

V gene TRBV7-2 combines with J gene TRBJ1-1, with 7 nucleotides matching TRBD1. V lost 5 bases and J lost 4; bases outside the gene matches: 10. Germline V lookup: CDR1 SGHTA, CDR2 FQGNSA. The CDR3 runs 15 residues. The CDR3 region has the DNA TGTGCCAGCAGCCTAATCGGACAGGCGGGCACTGAAGCTTTCTTT. Its translation is CASSLIGQAGTEAFF.

This clone has only one observation. The CDR3 reads CASSRDRGNTEAFF. The CDR3 bases are TGTGCCAGCAGTCGCGACAGGGGGAACACTGAAGCTTTCTTT. The chain links TRBV7-9 to TRBJ1-1, with 8 bases identical to TRBD1. The CDR3 is 14 residues long. Germline CDR1 is SEHNR and CDR2 is FQNEAQ (reference sequence). The J segment lost 1 base and the V segment lost 6 bases, leaving 4 bases of the junction unmatched.